These 10 T cell receptor beta chains were sequenced from one sample in a study of regulatory dendritic cells for organ transplantation. Sorted T cells were CFSE-labeled and cultured approximately five days with allogeneic regulatory or mature dendritic cells at 1:10. The antigens of these receptors remain unknown. Generated by immunoSEQ multiplex PCR, the TCRdb table keeps only in-frame clones and is missing some. The table has 20,000 or so clones, over 75% seen once. Sequencing input: memory CD4+ T cells from blood cultured with regulatory dendritic cells. Subset given: CD45RO+ memory T cells. Receptors originate from a human donor in good health.

In its sample, this clone was seen a few times. J is TRBJ2-4 and V is TRBV11-3, with D perhaps TRBD1 (6 bases). Germline V gene sequence: CDR1 SGHNT, CDR2 YENEEA. The CDR3 length is 12 residues. V gave up 5 bases and J gave up 8 bases, with 10 bases separating them. For the CDR3, the DNA is TGTGCCAGCAGCGGTCCAGGGGACATTCAGTACTTC. It codes for CASSGPGDIQYF.

The V and J genes are TRBV10-1 and TRBJ1-1; D gene ambiguous. The CDR3 extends over 12 amino acids. Germline CDR1 and CDR2: WNHNN and SYGVQD (reference sequence). V lost 0 bases to trimming and J lost 9 bases, with 8 bases between them. CDR3 sequence reads: CASSESMTQAFF. CDR3 bases: TGCGCCAGCAGTGAGTCGATGACCCAAGCTTTCTTT.

The genes are TRBV9 and TRBJ1-3; D is uncertain. Germline V CDR1 and CDR2: SGDLS, YYNGEE. This CDR3 is built from 16 residues. V lost 0 bases and J 0 bases, leaving 10 bases between the germline ends. The CDR3 reads CASSVGPPSSGNTIYF. As DNA, the CDR3 is TGTGCCAGCAGCGTAGGGCCTCCGAGCTCTGGAAACACCATATATTTT.

This clone was seen more than once but under ten times. V usage is TRBV7-8 and J usage is TRBJ1-2; unclear D gene. The CDR3 is 15 residues long. V lost 4 bases, J lost 1 base, and 13 bases lay in between. The V gene's germline CDR1 is SGHVS and CDR2 FQNEAQ. CDR3 protein: CASSSRLGGNYGYTF. The DNA for the CDR3 is TGTGCCAGCAGCTCCAGACTGGGCGGTAACTATGGCTACACCTTC.

The rearrangement joins TRBV28 to TRBJ1-1, with D possibly matching TRBD1 (5 bases). The CDR3 has 15 residues. Germline loops: CDR1 MDHEN, CDR2 SYDVKM. V was pared by 6 bases and J by 3 bases, with 17 bases between. The CDR3 DNA reads as TGTGCCAGCAGGTACGCCCAGGGTGTTGACACTGAAGCTTTCTTT. It codes for CASRYAQGVDTEAFF.

The chain has TRBV19 and TRBJ1-1; D is ambiguous. V dropped 3 bases and J dropped 2 bases, with 10 bases sitting between them. Germline-derived CDR1 and CDR2 are LNHDA and SQIVND (reference sequence). The CDR3 consists of 14 residues. This CDR3 is CASSISGPNTEAFF. The CDR3 DNA sequence: TGTGCCAGTAGTATTTCCGGGCCTAACACTGAAGCTTTCTTT. Full variable domain (missing parts from reference TRBV19 and TRBJ1-1): DGGITQSPKYLFRKEGQNVTLSCEQNLNHDAMYWYRQDPGQGLRLIYYSQIVNDFQKGDIAEGYSVSREKKESFPLTVTSAQKNPTAFYLCASSISGPNTEAFFGQGTRLTVV.

J is TRBJ1-4 and V is TRBV4-3; no clear D. The CDR3 has 17 amino acids. Deletions cut 4 bases from V and 8 bases from J, with 23 bases between. The germline CDR1 and CDR2 sequences are LGHNA and YSLEER. CDR3 sequence reads: CASSLEKPTPAGEKLFF. CDR3 coding DNA: TGCGCCAGCAGCCTCGAAAAGCCGACCCCCGCGGGGGAAAAACTGTTTTTT.

The chain has TRBV12-5 and TRBJ2-7, with D perhaps matching TRBD1 or TRBD2 (6 bases each). The CDR3 covers 20 residues. The V gene's germline CDR1 is LGHNT and CDR2 FRNRAP. V lost 2 bases and J 2 bases, leaving 28 bases between the germline ends. The CDR3 DNA is TGTGCTAGTGGTTTGTCCCAAGGGGGTTTGTTCGCGGGGAGCGCCTACGAGCAGTACTTC. Encoded protein: CASGLSQGGLFAGSAYEQYF.

The CDR3: CTRDGIYEQYF. The DNA for the CDR3 is TGCACCCGGGACGGGATCTACGAGCAGTACTTC. The chain joins TRBV20-1 to TRBJ2-7; TRBD1 or TRBD2 may be the D gene (5 bases each). CDR3 size: 11 residues. CDR1 is DFQATT, CDR2 SNEGSKA, per germline (reference sequence).

The CDR3 loop is CASSDPGGNYNEQFF. The CDR3 DNA reads TGCGCCAGCAGTGACCCCGGGGGGAACTACAATGAGCAGTTCTTC. The rearrangement links TRBV10-2 to TRBJ2-1; 7 nucleotides agree with TRBD2. CDR3 length equals 15 residues. Germline trimming cut 3 bases from V and 3 bases from J; bases unmatched to any gene: 5. Germline V gene sequence: CDR1 WSHSY, CDR2 SAAADI.